What follows are 25 T cell receptor beta chains derived from one specimen sequenced in a study of blood T cell repertoires in COVID-19. Repertoires were generated with immunoSEQ multiplex PCR, while TCRdb's copy carries only in-frame clones and drops some. Altogether some 45,000 clones are present, approximately 93% being singletons, with the ten largest covering about 1%. Sequencing was carried out using peripheral blood. These receptors originate from a man in his 60s with COVID-19, enrolled during active disease.

The chain employs TRBV6-5 and TRBJ2-1; maybe TRBD2 (5 bases). Per the germline V gene, CDR1 is MNHEY and CDR2 is SVGAGI. Trimming took off 5 bases at V and 7 bases at J, with 12 bases between the two ends. This CDR3 has 13 residues. CDR3 bases: TGTGCCAGCAGTACGGACTTGCCTAATGAGCAGTTCTTC. Encoded protein: CASSTDLPNEQFF.

The genes are TRBV11-3 and TRBJ2-3, with D possibly matching TRBD1 (6 bases). The V gene lost 3 bases and the J gene lost 9 bases, with 22 bases spanning the gap. Germline V lookup: CDR1 SGHNT, CDR2 YENEEA. The CDR3 runs 16 residues. CDR3 protein: CASSLGVTGNAETQYF. Written as DNA, the CDR3 is TGTGCCAGCAGCTTGGGAGTCACAGGGAACGCGGAGACGCAGTATTTT.

The rearrangement links TRBV11-2 to TRBJ2-3; 7 bases line up with TRBD2. The CDR3 spans 14 residues. The ends lost 6 bases at V and 1 base at J; junction bases unmatched: 4. Germline CDR1 SGHAT, CDR2 FQNNGV. DNA for the CDR3: TGTGCCAGCAGGGGCGGGGGTCGCACAGATACGCAGTATTTT. Amino acid sequence: CASRGGGRTDTQYF.

This clone was found once. This rearrangement joins TRBV15 to TRBJ2-7; D is undetermined. This CDR3 contains 16 residues. Germline assignment: CDR1 LNHNV and CDR2 YYDKDF (reference sequence). The V and J ends lost 3 bases and 1 base respectively, with 16 bases between them. The CDR3 sequence is CATSRGPGQASYEQYF. The CDR3 nucleotides read TGTGCCACCAGCAGGGGCCCAGGCCAGGCGTCCTACGAGCAGTACTTC.

V gene TRBV12-5 combines with J gene TRBJ2-1; 7 bases fit TRBD1. Looked up from germline, CDR1 is LGHNT and CDR2 is FRNRAP. V shed 0 bases, J shed 12 bases, and the junction held 11 bases outside the gene matches. The CDR3 loop spans 15 amino acids. CDR3 bases: TGTGCTAGTGGTTTGGTTCAGGGGACAGTGGTCCGGCAGTTCTTC. This gives the protein CASGLVQGTVVRQFF.

This rearrangement joins TRBV4-2 to TRBJ2-1; no clear D. The CDR3 extends over 15 amino acids. Germline CDR1 and CDR2: LGHNA and YNFKEQ. V dropped 0 bases and J dropped 3 bases, with 9 bases sitting between them. CDR3 coding DNA: TGTGCCAGCAGCCAAGATAGTCTGGTCTACAATGAGCAGTTCTTC. This gives the protein CASSQDSLVYNEQFF.

This sequence joins TRBV3-1 (or the pseudogene TRBV3-2) and TRBJ1-3; D ambiguous. V was clipped by 3 bases and J by 1 base, with 7 bases between them. The CDR3 has 14 amino acids. Germline CDR1 reads LGHDT; CDR2 reads YNNKEL (reference sequence). The CDR3 coding sequence is TGTGCCAGCAGCCAGTCCGTTTCTGGAAACACCATATATTTT. Translated, it gives CASSQSVSGNTIYF.

V and J are TRBV9 and TRBJ2-3; weak D call: TRBD2 (6 bases). V lost 2 bases to trimming and J lost 4 bases, with 8 bases between them. Germline V gene data show CDR1 as SGDLS and CDR2 as YYNGEE. This CDR3 has 13 residues. The CDR3 here is CASSVGTSDTQYF. The DNA of the CDR3 is TGTGCCAGCAGCGTCGGGACTTCAGATACGCAGTATTTT.

The gene calls are TRBV6-5 and TRBJ1-1; D remains unclear. Germline loops: CDR1 MNHEY, CDR2 SVGAGI. The CDR3 loop spans 14 amino acids. The V end was cut by 7 bases, the J end by 1 base, with 13 bases between. The CDR3 bases are TGTGCCAGCATGTCCGCGCGGAGGAACACTGAAGCTTTCTTT. Translated: CASMSARRNTEAFF.

This clone was seen only once. The chain carries TRBV12-3 or TRBV12-4 and TRBJ1-1, with TRBD1 as a possible D gene (5 bases). V gave up 8 bases and J gave up 7 bases, with 14 bases separating them. CDR3 length: 12 amino acids. The DNA of the CDR3 is TGTGCCAGCTACAGGCCTAAAGGTGAAGCTTTCTTT. Protein sequence: CASYRPKGEAFF.

V and J are TRBV5-1 and TRBJ1-1; D gene unclear. With 4 bases removed from V and 0 bases from J, the gap between germline ends came to 13 bases. The CDR3 contains 15 residues. The germline V gene encodes CDR1 SGHRS and CDR2 YFSETQ. In DNA form, the CDR3 reads TGCGCCAGCAGCCCCAACGGAGGGATGAACACTGAAGCTTTCTTT. Residues: CASSPNGGMNTEAFF.

The chain combines TRBV24-1 with TRBJ2-7, with 9 bases matching TRBD2. This CDR3 region has 16 residues. Germline values: CDR1 KGHDR, CDR2 SFDVKD. J was trimmed by 0 bases and V by 1 base; bases with no gene match: 3. CDR3 sequence (DNA): TGTGCCACCAGTGATTTTGGGCGGGAGGGCTCCTACGAGCAGTACTTC. Translation: CATSDFGREGSYEQYF.

The chain uses TRBV30 and TRBJ1-2; tentative D call: TRBD1 (6 bases). The CDR3 runs 21 residues. Trimming took 0 bases from V and 8 from J, leaving 37 bases between them. The germline CDR1 and CDR2 sequences are GTSNPN and SVGIG (reference sequence). The CDR3 region is CAWSVQRTLVPPQGPQRGYTF. In nucleotides, the CDR3 is TGTGCCTGGAGTGTACAGAGAACCCTGGTTCCCCCCCAGGGGCCCCAGAGGGGCTACACCTTC.

The rearrangement uses TRBV19 and TRBJ2-1; 10 positions match TRBD1. CDR3 size: 15 residues. J was trimmed by 5 bases and V by 6 bases; bases with no gene match: 7. Germline V gives CDR1 LNHDA, CDR2 SQIVND (reference sequence). The CDR3 is CASRTDRGTNNEQFF. In DNA, the CDR3 is TGTGCCAGTAGAACGGACAGGGGGACGAACAATGAGCAGTTCTTC.

DNA of the CDR3: TGTGCCAGCAGCCTTCTGGGGCGACTTAACTATGGCTACACCTTC. Translation: CASSLLGRLNYGYTF. The chain links TRBV7-9 to TRBJ1-2, with D maybe TRBD1 (5 bases). Trimming cost V 5 bases and J 1 base, with 14 bases left between them. The CDR3 sequence is 15 residues long. Looked up from germline, CDR1 is SEHNR and CDR2 is FQNEAQ (reference sequence).

The chain couples TRBV27 to TRBJ2-7, with TRBD1 as a possible D gene (5 bases). Germline V lookup: CDR1 MNHEY, CDR2 SMNVEV (reference sequence). This CDR3 spans 13 amino acids. V lost 6 bases, J lost 3 bases, and 12 bases lay in between. CDR3 in amino acids: CASRRTQGYEQYF. The CDR3 nucleotides read TGTGCCAGCAGGCGGACCCAGGGCTACGAGCAGTACTTC.

This sequence joins TRBV28 and TRBJ1-6; tentatively, D is TRBD1 (5 bases). The CDR3 totals 15 residues. Germline-derived CDR1 and CDR2 are MDHEN and SYDVKM. V was shortened by 6 bases and J by 9 bases, with 18 bases between the two germline ends. The CDR3 loop reads CASRPAGTGGSPLHF. The CDR3 region has the DNA TGTGCCAGCAGGCCCGCAGGGACCGGGGGTTCACCCCTCCACTTT.

This chain joins TRBV29-1 and TRBJ1-2, with 7 positions matching TRBD1. CDR1 is SQVTM, CDR2 ANQGSEA, per germline. There are 14 residues in the CDR3. V trimming: 1 base; J trimming: 13 bases; junction bases outside the gene matches: 15. The CDR3 nucleotides read TGCAGCGTTGAAGCCGGGGGTGAGAGGGGGCAAATCACCTTC. Amino acids: CSVEAGGERGQITF.

The chain is built from TRBV5-1 and TRBJ2-7; 9 positions match TRBD1. Germline CDR1 reads SGHRS; CDR2 reads YFSETQ. The CDR3 sequence is 15 residues long. With 2 bases clipped from V and 2 bases from J, the junction kept 5 bases outside the gene matches. The CDR3 DNA follows: TGCGCCAGCAGCTTTAGGACAGGGGAACCCTACGAGCAGTACTTC. Protein sequence: CASSFRTGEPYEQYF.

In its sample, this clone was seen once. The rearrangement uses TRBV7-9 and TRBJ1-4; the match to TRBD1 covers 7 bases. The V gene's germline CDR1 is SEHNR and CDR2 FQNEAQ (reference sequence). CDR3 size: 18 residues. The trim removed 5 bases at V and 0 bases at J, leaving 12 bases unmatched. CDR3 bases: TGTGCCAGCAGCCCTGATATTGACAGGGTTGCAACTAATGAAAAACTGTTTTTT. This translates into CASSPDIDRVATNEKLFF.

This clone was counted a single time. J is TRBJ1-2 and V is TRBV28; 8 bases line up with TRBD1. Germline V CDR1 and CDR2: MDHEN, SYDVKM. The CDR3 is made up of 14 amino acids. The J segment lost 8 bases and the V segment lost 2 bases, leaving 7 bases of the junction unmatched. The CDR3 is CASSLEGRGRGYTF. DNA for the CDR3: TGTGCCAGCAGTTTAGAGGGCAGGGGGCGGGGCTACACCTTC.

The rearrangement uses TRBV5-1 and TRBJ2-1, with TRBD2 matching 8 bases. The J segment lost 2 bases and the V segment lost 4 bases, leaving 5 bases of the junction unmatched. The CDR3 loop spans 15 amino acids. Germline loops: CDR1 SGHRS, CDR2 YFSETQ. In DNA form, the CDR3 reads TGCGCCAGCAGCCAGGGACTAGGCCCCTACAATGAGCAGTTCTTC. It is translated as CASSQGLGPYNEQFF.

The chain links TRBV6-2 or TRBV6-3 to TRBJ1-2; a possible D gene is TRBD1 (5 bases). The germline V and J ends were trimmed by 2 bases and 0 bases, with 10 bases remaining between them. The V gene's germline CDR1 is MNHEY and CDR2 SVGEGT. This CDR3 region has 15 residues. The chain's CDR3 is CASSYGAVTNYGYTF. The CDR3 coding sequence is TGTGCCAGCAGTTACGGGGCAGTAACTAACTATGGCTACACCTTC.

The chain employs TRBV19 and TRBJ1-4; 8 bases are shared with TRBD1. The CDR3 has 15 amino acids. From germline, CDR1 is LNHDA and CDR2 SQIVND (reference sequence). The V gene end was trimmed by 7 bases and the J gene end by 2 bases; junction bases not matched to a gene: 6. The CDR3 reads CASKRQGRTNEKLFF. CDR3 DNA sequence: TGTGCCAGTAAACGACAGGGGAGGACTAATGAAAAACTGTTTTTT.

This chain connects TRBV4-1 to TRBJ1-2; D remains unclear. Between the trimmed V and J ends, which lost 0 bases and 2 bases, there was a span of 10 bases. The germline gives CDR1 MGHRA, CDR2 YSYEKL. The CDR3 sequence is 15 residues long. This CDR3 is CASSQDARKNYGYTF. For the CDR3, the DNA is TGCGCCAGCAGCCAAGATGCCAGGAAGAACTATGGCTACACCTTC.